The T cell receptor beta chain under discussion was sequenced for a study of cytomegalovirus exposure and HLA in healthy donors. Study-wide context: When roughly 420 donors were genotyped, 81% of them were found to fall in the Caucasian-associated ancestry cluster.

Turning to this clone: Its antigen is undetermined.

Findings of the study overall: A link between a missense DCLRE1C variant and TCR beta V- and J-gene trimming emerged from a later analysis. Later analysis indicated greater clonal expansion among HLA-associated TCR beta chains than among equally common other chains.

The primer mix had 60 Vbeta and 13 Jbeta primers. Sequencing used immunoSEQ multiplex PCR; TCRdb keeps in-frame clones, though not all of them. Of some 150,000 clones detected, approximately 79% appear once; the ten largest clones hold around 4%. Healthy bone marrow donors made up the donors. From germline, CDR1 is SNHLY and CDR2 FYNNEI. This CDR3 region has 17 residues. With 6 bases clipped from V and 1 base from J, the junction kept 8 bases outside the gene matches. J is TRBJ2-7 and V is TRBV2; 14 bases fit TRBD2. This receptor was taken from a man aged 40-50 years in good health and CMV-seronegative. The sample was PBMCs. The CDR3 is CASRTSGGGFASYEQYF. Written as DNA, the CDR3 is TGTGCCAGCAGGACTAGCGGGGGGGGGTTCGCTTCCTACGAGCAGTACTTC.